The subject of this entry is one TCR beta chain. The sample comes from a study of blood T cell repertoires in COVID-19. Study at large: Acute-phase and convalescent COVID-19 samples originated in the United States, Italy and Spain. PBMCs, B-cell-depleted T cells, or T cells were the source of the cDNA or gDNA that made up the material.

Original processing methods: Amplification of reference gene primers was used by the study to estimate nucleated cell counts. Sequencing used immunoSEQ multiplex PCR; TCRdb keeps in-frame clones, though not all of them. That table furnishes V, J and clone size, whereas the DNA furnished D and trimming. This table holds roughly 140,000 clones, 70% to 90% found once. The CDR3 has 14 residues. Germline V gives CDR1 SNHLY, CDR2 FYNNEI. V trimming: 5 bases; J trimming: 2 bases; junction bases outside the gene matches: 2. The sequence was obtained from a woman of 80 years or more with acute or convalescent COVID-19. Sequencing used peripheral blood. The chain carries TRBV2 and TRBJ1-2; 10 bases match TRBD1. The CDR3 sequence is CASSWGQGNYGYTF. CDR3 DNA sequence: TGTGCCAGCAGTTGGGGACAGGGGAACTATGGCTACACCTTC. The variable domain in full, completed from reference TRBV2 and TRBJ1-2, reads EPEVTQTPSHQVTQMGQEVILRCVPISNHLYFYWYRQILGQKVEFLVSFYNNEISEKSEIFDDQFSVERPDGSNFTLKIRSTKLEDSAMYFCASSWGQGNYGYTFGSGTRLTVV.